The present T cell receptor beta chain was sequenced within a study of blood T cell repertoires in COVID-19 (dated by TCRdb to about 2020). About the study as a whole: Samples covering the acute and convalescent phases of COVID-19 were provided by collaborators in the United States, Italy and Spain. The material from the prospective study consisted of cDNA or gDNA derived from T cells, B-cell-depleted T cells, or PBMCs. A de-identified subject ID, COVID-19 status, age in years and sex were almost always included in the sample metadata. The dataset comprised deeply sampled blood TCRbeta repertoires from subjects exposed to, actively infected with, or recovered from COVID-19. The repertoires were released in a freely available public database meant as a resource for research on the immune response to SARS-CoV-2. Samples were obtained from the ongoing ImmuneRACE study (first 160 participants) and from 1,000 to 1,500 subjects provided by 6 global collaborators. Where HLA class I and class II types were available, the types were taken from metadata supplied by the sample provider, not from assay-based typing. The paper as a whole reports these results and caveats: Clinical and demographic metadata were provided uncurated, with the amount varying by source and participant.

The immunoSEQ Assay, a bias-controlled multiplex PCR, was used to amplify TCRbeta CDR3 regions from genomic DNA. Regarding the original processing steps: Within the assay, amplification of reference gene primers was used to estimate how many nucleated cells each sample contained. To quantify the absolute abundance of each unique TCRbeta CDR3 rearrangement, sequence reads were collapsed and filtered. For each sample, productive Simpson clonality was calculated as the square root of Simpson's diversity index across productive rearrangements. What TCRdb holds here is the immuneACCESS table cut down to in-frame rearrangements. Part of the clones is not present; checked against another copy, under half of the missing clones reflect an unresolved V gene, and the others are unexplained. V and J calls plus clone size are reproduced from that table; the DNA served to infer D and trimming. The table for this sample lists roughly 120,000 clones; approximately 90% of them were counted only once. The ten largest clonotypes hold under 2% of the sample.

Whole blood was collected in K2EDTA tubes by collaborating institutions according to the institutions' own protocols. For TCRbeta analysis, collaborator samples were shipped as frozen whole blood, as isolated PBMCs, or as DNA extracted from either sample type. The CDR1 and CDR2 encoded by the germline V gene are ENHRY and SYGVKD. The CDR3, from cysteine to phenylalanine, totals 18 residues. Only CDR3 DNA is held: 54 bases, read in frame from base 1. V lost 5 bases and J lost 2 bases, and the count of bases not matched to a germline gene is 16. As for this clone: Its antigen has not been determined. No much larger clone is present one base from it, and per-base qualities are unavailable.

The receptor chain draws on TRBV10-3 and TRBJ2-7, and 9 bases in between align with TRBD1. The source is a human donor with active COVID-19. The donor label of this sample is uncertain. Sample: peripheral blood. The bases read TGTGCCATCAGTCCCGGGACAGGGATATTTAGGGGGACCTACGAGCAGTACTTC. The resulting protein is CAISPGTGIFRGTYEQYF.